This TCR beta chain was recorded in a study of sequential checkpoint blockade in melanoma. Germline V gives CDR1 SGHTS, CDR2 YDEGEE. Trimming shortened V by 4 bases and J by 0 bases, and 19 bases separated the two germline ends. The CDR3 contains 17 residues. The data were produced by immunoSEQ multiplex PCR, yet TCRdb's version contains in-frame clones alone and is incomplete. The sample includes tens of thousands of clones, around 86% of them seen just once. Indicated treatment: randomized to nivolumab then ipilimumab (arm A) or the reverse (arm B). The rearrangement links TRBV5-8 to TRBJ1-1; D is ambiguous. The sample consisted of CD8+ T cells sorted from blood (inferred from file names), taken from a patient given nivolumab and ipilimumab in sequence. This receptor was taken from a human donor with melanoma. CDR3 sequence reads: CASSTHVGEGMNTEAFF. The CDR3 DNA is TGTGCCAGCAGCACCCACGTCGGGGAGGGAATGAACACTGAAGCTTTCTTT.